Shown below are 16 T cell receptor beta chains from a single sample sequenced in a study of blood T cell repertoires in COVID-19. The data were produced by immunoSEQ multiplex PCR, yet TCRdb's version contains in-frame clones alone and is incomplete. The sample yields 150,000 to 200,000 clones, 89% seen once. The specimen was PBMCs or T cells enriched from blood (not recorded which). These receptors were taken from a woman between 18 and 29 years old who had recovered from COVID-19.

The chain carries TRBV14 and TRBJ2-7; 9 positions agree with TRBD2. The CDR3 totals 17 residues. Trimming at V came to 2 bases and at J to 6 bases, leaving 14 bases not matched to a gene. Germline loops: CDR1 SGHDN, CDR2 FVKESK. The CDR3 here is CASSQLGVSGRGGEQYF. The CDR3 nucleotides read TGTGCCAGCAGCCAACTCGGGGTTAGCGGGAGAGGAGGCGAGCAGTACTTC.

The V call is TRBV11-1, the J call TRBJ2-2; D may be TRBD1 (6 bases). The V gene's germline CDR1 is SGHAT and CDR2 FQDESV (reference sequence). The CDR3 is 16 amino acids. Trimming took off 2 bases at V and 0 bases at J, with 10 bases between the two ends. Here the CDR3 reads CASSLRQVPNTGELFF. For the CDR3, the DNA is TGTGCCAGCAGCTTACGACAGGTTCCGAACACCGGGGAGCTGTTTTTT.

The chain recombines TRBV4-2 with TRBJ2-7; TRBD2 aligns across 9 bases. Losses at the gene ends were 0 bases for V and 0 bases for J; bases not matched to a gene: 6. In germline, CDR1 is LGHNA, CDR2 YNFKEQ. The CDR3 totals 17 residues. CDR3 loop: CASSQEASGIYSYEQYF. The CDR3 region has the DNA TGTGCCAGCAGCCAAGAGGCTAGCGGGATATACTCCTACGAGCAGTACTTC.

The J gene is TRBJ2-7, the V gene TRBV10-3; D is perhaps TRBD2 (7 bases). The CDR3 sequence is 14 residues long. The V gene lost 2 bases and the J gene lost 6 bases, with 14 bases spanning the gap. In germline, CDR1 is ENHRY, CDR2 SYGVKD. CDR3 region: CAISERRGGGEQYF. CDR3 DNA sequence: TGTGCCATCAGTGAGAGGCGGGGAGGGGGCGAGCAGTACTTC.

This clone has a handful of counts. The rearrangement uses TRBV7-9 and TRBJ2-7; D is unclear. This CDR3 has 15 residues. V was trimmed by 0 bases and J by 7 bases, leaving 16 bases between them. CDR1 SEHNR and CDR2 FQNEAQ come from the germline V gene (reference sequence). The CDR3 here is CASSLAARLYEEQYF. CDR3 DNA sequence: TGTGCCAGCAGCTTAGCGGCGCGGCTGTATGAAGAGCAGTACTTC.

This chain uses TRBV7-8 with TRBJ2-6; possibly TRBD1 for D (5 bases). The germline gives CDR1 SGHVS, CDR2 FQNEAQ. Trimming took 5 bases from V and 1 from J, leaving 9 bases between them. The CDR3 sequence is 15 residues long. The CDR3 loop is CASSRDSSGANVLTF. In DNA form, the CDR3 reads TGTGCCAGCAGCCGAGACAGTTCTGGGGCCAACGTCCTGACTTTC.

The chain has TRBV7-8 and TRBJ1-1, with 8 positions matching TRBD1. Looked up from germline, CDR1 is SGHVS and CDR2 is FQNEAQ. The CDR3 runs to 13 residues. The ends lost 1 base at V and 5 bases at J; junction bases unmatched: 0. The CDR3 nucleotides are TGTGCCAGCAGCTTAGGGACAGGGACTGAAGCTTTCTTT. Amino acids: CASSLGTGTEAFF. Full variable domain (rest looked up from reference TRBV7-8 and TRBJ1-1): GAGVSQSPRYKVAKRGQDVALRCDPISGHVSLFWYQQALGQGPEFLTYFQNEAQLDKSGLPSDRFFAERPEGSVSTLKIQRTQQEDSAVYLCASSLGTGTEAFFGQGTRLTVV.

The rearrangement joins TRBV28 to TRBJ2-1; 10 bases match TRBD2. V lost 8 bases to trimming and J lost 4 bases; unmatched junction nucleotides: 5. This CDR3 has 14 residues. CDR1 and CDR2 from the germline V gene are MDHEN and SYDVKM. CDR3 protein: CASGRGLAYNEQFF. The CDR3 DNA is TGTGCCAGCGGTAGGGGACTAGCGTACAATGAGCAGTTCTTC.

This rearrangement joins TRBV7-2 to TRBJ2-3; TRBD2 matches at 7 bases. In germline, CDR1 is SGHTA, CDR2 FQGNSA. With V trimmed by 3 bases and J by 2 bases, 8 bases remained unmatched. The CDR3 has 16 residues. Here the CDR3 DNA reads TGTGCCAGCAGCTTTCAGCGGGGCATCTACACAGATACGCAGTATTTT. Protein: CASSFQRGIYTDTQYF. Together with reference TRBV7-2 and TRBJ2-3, the CDR3 gives the full variable domain: GAGVSQSPSNKVTEKGKDVELRCDPISGHTALYWYRQSLGQGLEFLIYFQGNSAPDKSGLPSDRFSAERTGGSVSTLTIQRTQQEDSAVYLCASSFQRGIYTDTQYFGPGTRLTVL.

The genes are TRBV4-1 and TRBJ2-1, with 7 bases lining up with TRBD2. V was pared by 3 bases and J by 4 bases, with 6 bases of the junction left unmatched. Germline assignment: CDR1 MGHRA and CDR2 YSYEKL. This CDR3 spans 15 amino acids. The CDR3 bases are TGCGCCAGCAGCCATTACAGCGGGGTGTACAATGAGCAGTTCTTC. This translates into CASSHYSGVYNEQFF.

The rearrangement uses TRBV6-2 or TRBV6-3 and TRBJ2-1, with a weak D call TRBD2 (6 bases). CDR1 is MNHEY, CDR2 SVGEGT, per germline. CDR3 length equals 12 residues. V lost 4 bases to trimming and J lost 10 bases, with 11 bases between them. The chain's CDR3 is CASSSTGEEQFF. The CDR3 coding sequence is TGTGCCAGCAGTTCGACGGGAGAAGAGCAGTTCTTC.

This chain uses TRBV27 with TRBJ2-3; 7 nucleotides line up with TRBD2. The V gene's germline CDR1 is MNHEY and CDR2 SMNVEV (reference sequence). J was trimmed by 2 bases and V by 5 bases; bases with no gene match: 10. This CDR3 has 16 residues. The CDR3 DNA follows: TGTGCCAGCAGTGCGCTAGCGGTGGGTTCCACAGATACGCAGTATTTT. Translating gives CASSALAVGSTDTQYF.

As DNA, the CDR3 is TGCGCCAGCAGCCAAGAAACAGGGCATCAGCCCCAGCATTTT. This translates into CASSQETGHQPQHF. The genes are TRBV4-3 and TRBJ1-5; perhaps TRBD1 as D (6 bases). Germline-derived CDR1 and CDR2 are LGHNA and YSLEER. Trimming took 0 bases from V and 5 from J, leaving 8 bases between them. The CDR3 totals 14 residues.

This chain joins TRBV15 and TRBJ2-7; TRBD1 matches 9 bases. The CDR3 contains 16 residues. The germline CDR1 and CDR2 sequences are LNHNV and YYDKDF (reference sequence). V was clipped by 7 bases and J by 4 bases; unmatched bases: 14. CDR3 DNA sequence: TGTGCCACCACCACGAACAGGGGGCCTTCTCGATACGAGCAGTACTTC. Encoded protein: CATTTNRGPSRYEQYF.

The chain is built from TRBV19 and TRBJ2-3, with a possible D match to TRBD1 (5 bases). Trimming removed 7 bases at V and 3 bases at J, with 14 bases between. CDR3 length: 14 amino acids. Germline V gene sequence: CDR1 LNHDA, CDR2 SQIVND (reference sequence). CDR3 sequence reads: CASIQGTDTDTQYF. The CDR3 region has the DNA TGTGCCAGTATCCAGGGAACAGATACAGATACGCAGTATTTT.

CDR3 sequence (DNA): TGTGCCAGCAGCCAGGGGTCGGCGTTATACGAGCAGTACTTC. Translated, it gives CASSQGSALYEQYF. V is TRBV27 and J is TRBJ2-7, with D perhaps matching TRBD1 (6 bases). This CDR3 has 14 amino acids. Trimming cost V 6 bases and J 4 bases, with 16 bases left between them. CDR1 is MNHEY, CDR2 SMNVEV, per germline (reference sequence).